A single T cell receptor (beta chain) is shown here with its context. This entry comes from a study of a mutant IDH1 vaccine in newly diagnosed glioma. The CDR3 runs 15 residues. V shed 0 bases, J shed 5 bases, and the junction held 2 bases outside the gene matches. Germline V gene data show CDR1 as ENHRY and CDR2 as SYGVKD. Time point described: baseline, week 1 (first vaccination visit). This sample's treatment: pre-vaccination baseline after standard-of-care therapy. Profiling relied on immunoSEQ multiplex PCR, and the TCRdb table lists in-frame clones only, not all of them. Of approximately 52,000 clones in the sample, about 83% were seen once.

The specimen was PBMCs, collected from a glioma patient treated with radiotherapy, temozolomide or both. The TCR was taken from a woman between 40 and 55 years old with glioma. V and J are TRBV10-3 and TRBJ1-5; 9 bases are a match to TRBD1. Here the CDR3 DNA reads TGTGCCATCAGTGAGTCAGGGACAGGGCATCAGCCCCAGCATTTT. Translating it yields CAISESGTGHQPQHF.